This TCR beta chain was captured in a study of shared clonotypes between healthy human individuals. Turning to the study itself: Two female and a few male donors aged 18 to 49 were enrolled.

This CDR3 has 16 residues. Germline values: CDR1 KGHSH, CDR2 LQKENI. Between the trimmed V and J ends, which lost 4 bases and 0 bases, there was a span of 15 bases. General study findings and limits: Generation probability values for non-shared clonotypes were lower than those for clonotypes shared by all four donors. Clonotype sharing among donors likely depends on sequencing depth. Researchers found naive subsets generally carried larger estimated richness than memory subsets.

In the case of this clone: The antigen is unknown.

Produced via immunoSEQ multiplex PCR; TCRdb's table is partial and in-frame only. The data hold 1.5 million to 1.9 million clones, with about 98% observed a single time. This chain links TRBV18 with TRBJ1-1, with D perhaps matching TRBD1 (5 bases). The sample taken for sequencing was naive CD4+ T cells sorted from blood. As for subset: CD45RA+ positively selected. The sequence was obtained from a man in his thirties or forties in good health. The DNA of the CDR3 is TGTGCCAGCTCACTCTCCAGGGACTCCATGAACACTGAAGCTTTCTTT. Translated, it gives CASSLSRDSMNTEAFF.